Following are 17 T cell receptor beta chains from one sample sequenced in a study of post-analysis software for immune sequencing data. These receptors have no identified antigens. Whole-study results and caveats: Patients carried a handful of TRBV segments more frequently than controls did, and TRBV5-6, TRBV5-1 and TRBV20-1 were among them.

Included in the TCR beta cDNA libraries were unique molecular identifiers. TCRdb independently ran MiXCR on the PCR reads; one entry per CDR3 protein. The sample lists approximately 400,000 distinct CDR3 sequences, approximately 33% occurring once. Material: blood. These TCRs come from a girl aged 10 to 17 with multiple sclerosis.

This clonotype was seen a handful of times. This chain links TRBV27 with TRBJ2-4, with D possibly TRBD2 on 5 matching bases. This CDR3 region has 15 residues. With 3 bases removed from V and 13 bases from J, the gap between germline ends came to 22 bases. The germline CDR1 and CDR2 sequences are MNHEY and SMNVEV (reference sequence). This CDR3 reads CASSFRGGGEGEQYF. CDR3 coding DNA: TGTGCCAGCAGTTTCAGAGGAGGAGGAGAGGGAGAGCAGTACTTC.

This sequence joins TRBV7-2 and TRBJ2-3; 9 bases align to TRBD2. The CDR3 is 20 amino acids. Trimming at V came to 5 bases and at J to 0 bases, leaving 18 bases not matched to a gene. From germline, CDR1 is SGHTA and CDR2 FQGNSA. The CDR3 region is CASSRAGGGANFPSTDTQYF. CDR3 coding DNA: TGTGCCAGCAGCAGGGCCGGCGGGGGGGCTAACTTCCCTAGCACAGATACGCAGTATTTT. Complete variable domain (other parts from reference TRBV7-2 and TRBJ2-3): GAGVSQSPSNKVTEKGKDVELRCDPISGHTALYWYRQSLGQGLEFLIYFQGNSAPDKSGLPSDRFSAERTGGSVSTLTIQRTQQEDSAVYLCASSRAGGGANFPSTDTQYFGPGTRLTVL.

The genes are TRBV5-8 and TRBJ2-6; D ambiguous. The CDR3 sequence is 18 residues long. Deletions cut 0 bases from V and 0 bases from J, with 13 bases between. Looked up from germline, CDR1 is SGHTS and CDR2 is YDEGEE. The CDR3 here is CASSLAKQRFSGANVLTF. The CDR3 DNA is TGTGCCAGCAGCTTGGCCAAGCAACGGTTCTCTGGGGCCAACGTCCTGACTTTC.

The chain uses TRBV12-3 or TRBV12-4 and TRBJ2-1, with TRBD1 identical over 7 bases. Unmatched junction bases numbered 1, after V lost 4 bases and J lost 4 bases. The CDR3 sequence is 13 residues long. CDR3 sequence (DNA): TGTGCCAGCAGTTGGGGACAGTACAATGAGCAGTTCTTC. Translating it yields CASSWGQYNEQFF.

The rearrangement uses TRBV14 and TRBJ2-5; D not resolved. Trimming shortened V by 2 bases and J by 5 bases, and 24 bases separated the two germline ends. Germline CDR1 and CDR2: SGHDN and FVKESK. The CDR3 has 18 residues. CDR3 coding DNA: TGTGCCAGCAGCCAAATTTCTTACGAGGCTACTCCCAGGGAGACCCAGTACTTC. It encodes CASSQISYEATPRETQYF.

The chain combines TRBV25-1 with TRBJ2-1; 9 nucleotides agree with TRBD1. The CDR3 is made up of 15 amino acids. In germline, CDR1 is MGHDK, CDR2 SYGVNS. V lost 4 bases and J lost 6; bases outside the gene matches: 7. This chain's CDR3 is CASSANRGLVNEQFF. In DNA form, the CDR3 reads TGTGCCAGCAGTGCTAACAGGGGGCTTGTCAATGAGCAGTTCTTC.

CDR3 sequence: CASSLGAASTGEQFF. The DNA of the CDR3 is TGCGCCAGCAGCTTGGGTGCGGCATCCACAGGAGAGCAGTTCTTC. This chain links TRBV5-1 with TRBJ2-1, with D possibly TRBD1 on 5 matching bases. The ends were cut back, 0 bases at V and 10 bases at J, with 17 bases in the middle. CDR1 is SGHRS and CDR2 is YFSETQ in the germline V gene. The CDR3 loop spans 15 amino acids.

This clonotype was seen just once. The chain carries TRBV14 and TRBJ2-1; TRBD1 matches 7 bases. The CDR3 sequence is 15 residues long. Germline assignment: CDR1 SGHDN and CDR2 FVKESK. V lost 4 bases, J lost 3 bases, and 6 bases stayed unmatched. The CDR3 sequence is CASSPPGQIYNEQFF. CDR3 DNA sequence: TGTGCCAGCAGCCCCCCGGGACAGATCTACAATGAGCAGTTCTTC.

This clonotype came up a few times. Here the CDR3 DNA reads TGTGCCAGCAGCCAAGAAGGGGTGGGCAGCGTCATTCAGTACTTC. The encoded protein is CASSQEGVGSVIQYF. V gene TRBV4-2 combines with J gene TRBJ2-4; possible D gene TRBD1, 5 bases. The CDR3 covers 15 residues. V shed 0 bases and J shed 9 bases, with 15 bases lying between them. CDR1 LGHNA and CDR2 YNFKEQ come from the germline V gene.

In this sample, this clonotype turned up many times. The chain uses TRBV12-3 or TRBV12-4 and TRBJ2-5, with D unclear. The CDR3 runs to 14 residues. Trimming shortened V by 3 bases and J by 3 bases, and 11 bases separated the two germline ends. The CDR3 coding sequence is TGTGCCAGCAGTTTTTTATCGGCCGAAGAGACCCAGTACTTC. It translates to CASSFLSAEETQYF.

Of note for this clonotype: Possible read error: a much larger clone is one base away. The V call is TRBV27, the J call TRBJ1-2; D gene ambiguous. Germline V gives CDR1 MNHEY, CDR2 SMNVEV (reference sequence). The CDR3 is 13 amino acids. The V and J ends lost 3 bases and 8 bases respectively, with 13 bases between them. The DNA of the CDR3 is TGTGCCAGCAGTTTCTCTGCGCGGGGAGGCTACACCTTC. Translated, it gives CASSFSARGGYTF.

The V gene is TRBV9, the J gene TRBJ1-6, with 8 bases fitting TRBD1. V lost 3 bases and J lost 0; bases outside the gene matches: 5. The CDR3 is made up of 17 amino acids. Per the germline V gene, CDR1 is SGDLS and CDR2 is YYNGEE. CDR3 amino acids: CASSAGQGSSYNSPLHF. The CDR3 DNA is TGTGCCAGCAGCGCCGGACAGGGTAGCTCCTATAATTCACCCCTCCACTTT.

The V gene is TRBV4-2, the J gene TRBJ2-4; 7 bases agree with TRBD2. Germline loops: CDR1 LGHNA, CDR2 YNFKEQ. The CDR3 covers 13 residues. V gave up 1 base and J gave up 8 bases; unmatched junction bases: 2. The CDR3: CASSQGEGYIQYF. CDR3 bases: TGTGCCAGCAGCCAAGGGGAGGGCTACATTCAGTACTTC.

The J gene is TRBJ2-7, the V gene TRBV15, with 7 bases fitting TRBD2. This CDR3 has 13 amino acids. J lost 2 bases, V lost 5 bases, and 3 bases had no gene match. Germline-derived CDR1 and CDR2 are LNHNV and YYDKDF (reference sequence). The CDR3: CATSRGETYEQYF. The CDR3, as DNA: TGTGCCACCAGCCGGGGGGAGACCTACGAGCAGTACTTC.

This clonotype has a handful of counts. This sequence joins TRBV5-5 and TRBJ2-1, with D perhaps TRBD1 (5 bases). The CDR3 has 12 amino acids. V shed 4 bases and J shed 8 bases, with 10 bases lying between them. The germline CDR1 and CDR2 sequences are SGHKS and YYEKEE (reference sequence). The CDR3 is CASSVQGDEQFF. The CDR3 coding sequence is TGTGCCAGCAGCGTGCAGGGTGATGAGCAGTTCTTC.

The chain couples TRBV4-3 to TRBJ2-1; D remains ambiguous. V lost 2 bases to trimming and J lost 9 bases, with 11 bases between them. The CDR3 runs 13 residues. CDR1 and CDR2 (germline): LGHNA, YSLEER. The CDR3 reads CASSQTAVSEQFF. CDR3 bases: TGCGCCAGCAGCCAAACCGCGGTGAGTGAGCAGTTCTTC.

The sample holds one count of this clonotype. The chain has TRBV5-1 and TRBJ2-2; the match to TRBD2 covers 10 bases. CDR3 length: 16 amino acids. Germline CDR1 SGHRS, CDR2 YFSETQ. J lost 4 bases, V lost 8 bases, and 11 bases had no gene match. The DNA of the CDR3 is TGCGCCAGTCAAATAGCGGGAGGAACCTCCACCGGGGAGCTGTTTTTT. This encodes CASQIAGGTSTGELFF. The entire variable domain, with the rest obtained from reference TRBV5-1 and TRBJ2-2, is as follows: KAGVTQTPRYLIKTRGQQVTLSCSPISGHRSVSWYQQTPGQGLQFLFEYFSETQRNKGNFPGRFSGRQFSNSRSEMNVSTLELGDSALYLCASQIAGGTSTGELFFGEGSRLTVL.